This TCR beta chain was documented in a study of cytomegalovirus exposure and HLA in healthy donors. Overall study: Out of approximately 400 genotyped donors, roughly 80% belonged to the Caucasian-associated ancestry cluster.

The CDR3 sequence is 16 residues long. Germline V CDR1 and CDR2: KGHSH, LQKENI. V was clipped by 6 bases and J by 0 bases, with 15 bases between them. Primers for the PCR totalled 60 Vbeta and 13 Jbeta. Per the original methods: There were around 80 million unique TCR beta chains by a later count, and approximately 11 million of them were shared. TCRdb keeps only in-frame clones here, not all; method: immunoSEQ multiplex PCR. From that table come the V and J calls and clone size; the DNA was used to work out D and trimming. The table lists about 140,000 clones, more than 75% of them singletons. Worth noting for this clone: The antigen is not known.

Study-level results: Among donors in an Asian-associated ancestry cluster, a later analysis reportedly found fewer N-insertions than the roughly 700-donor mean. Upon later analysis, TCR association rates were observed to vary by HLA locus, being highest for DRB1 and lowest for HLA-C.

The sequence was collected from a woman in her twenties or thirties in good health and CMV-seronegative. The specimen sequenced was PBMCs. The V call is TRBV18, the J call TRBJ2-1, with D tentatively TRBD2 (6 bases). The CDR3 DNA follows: TGTGCCAGCTCCACTATGGGCGGGGACTCCTACAATGAGCAGTTCTTC. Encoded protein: CASSTMGGDSYNEQFF.